This TCR beta chain was obtained from a study of blood T cell repertoires in COVID-19. TCRdb's table, derived via immunoSEQ multiplex PCR, lists solely in-frame clones and lacks some. The sample shows more than 150,000 clones, approximately 85% of them seen only once. Germline loops: CDR1 SGHDN, CDR2 FVKESK. J gave up 6 bases and V 4 bases, and 8 bases lay outside the gene matches. There are 15 residues in the CDR3. The clonotype was recovered from a woman of 80 years or more with acute or convalescent COVID-19. The chain joins TRBV14 to TRBJ2-5; 10 positions agree with TRBD2. Sequenced: peripheral blood. Here the CDR3 DNA reads TGTGCCAGCAGCCCCCTAGCGGGGGATTGGAAGACCCAGTACTTC. Translating gives CASSPLAGDWKTQYF.